The clone carrying this TCR beta chain was found once. No antigen is known for it. These data originate in a study of cytomegalovirus exposure and HLA in healthy donors. Study conclusions and caveats: Only CMV serostatus was available as immune exposure information. Presence/absence analyses took donor sequencing depth as roughly uniform. TCR beta sequences reportedly predicted most subjects' HLA-A and HLA-B alleles accurately.

Primers included in the PCR were 60 Vbeta and 13 Jbeta primers. The method was immunoSEQ multiplex PCR; TCRdb's version includes in-frame clones alone and lacks a portion of them. The sample holds over 100,000 clones, around four fifths seen once. Regarding donors, all were healthy bone marrow donors. Trimming took off 0 bases at V and 5 bases at J, with 11 bases between the two ends. This CDR3 has 14 amino acids. Germline CDR1 SGDLS, CDR2 YYNGEE. The sequenced sample consisted of PBMCs. The chain joins TRBV9 to TRBJ2-5; possibly TRBD1 for D (6 bases). This TCR derives from a woman between 45 and 60 years old in good health and CMV-seropositive. The CDR3 protein is CASSVAGVRETQYF. The CDR3 DNA reads as TGTGCCAGCAGCGTAGCAGGGGTCAGGGAGACCCAGTACTTC.